The 29 T cell receptor beta chains listed next were all sequenced from one sample in a study of control samples from healthy donors and cancer patients. Sequenced by immunoSEQ multiplex PCR; TCRdb stores in-frame clones only, minus some. The data contain roughly 39,000 clones, 80% to 95% of them seen just once; the ten biggest clones take up around 3.6%. The sample was blood. The receptors derive from a woman between 45 and 65 years old in good health.

The rearrangement uses TRBV28 and TRBJ2-7; D could derive from TRBD1 or TRBD2 (5 bases each). The CDR3 runs to 13 residues. The germline V gene encodes CDR1 MDHEN and CDR2 SYDVKM. Between the trimmed V and J ends, which lost 10 bases and 3 bases, there was a span of 16 bases. The CDR3: CATYSGASYEQYF. The DNA of the CDR3 is TGTGCCACCTATTCCGGGGCCAGCTACGAGCAGTACTTC. Full variable domain (rest looked up from reference TRBV28 and TRBJ2-7): DVKVTQSSRYLVKRTGEKVFLECVQDMDHENMFWYRQDPGLGLRLIYFSYDVKMKEKGDIPEGYSVSREKKERFSLILESASTNQTSMYLCATYSGASYEQYFGPGTRLTVT.

V gene TRBV29-1 combines with J gene TRBJ1-1; D is unresolved. The germline V gene encodes CDR1 SQVTM and CDR2 ANQGSEA. V was cut by 4 bases and J by 6 bases, with 9 bases left in between. The CDR3 loop spans 11 amino acids. The CDR3 protein is CSVVSLAEAFF. The CDR3 DNA follows: TGCAGCGTTGTGTCCTTGGCTGAAGCTTTCTTT.

This chain joins TRBV18 and TRBJ1-5; possible D gene TRBD1, 5 bases. Germline V CDR1 and CDR2: KGHSH, LQKENI. V lost 6 bases and J 3 bases, leaving 9 bases between the germline ends. The CDR3 has 13 amino acids. DNA of the CDR3: TGTGCCAGCTCGGGGCAGGCCAATCAGCCCCAGCATTTT. Translating gives CASSGQANQPQHF.

This chain uses TRBV7-9 with TRBJ1-6; 8 bases fit TRBD1. CDR3 length: 17 amino acids. Trimming at V came to 5 bases and at J to 10 bases, leaving 16 bases not matched to a gene. Germline lookup yields CDR1 SEHNR and CDR2 FQNEAQ (reference sequence). The CDR3 region is CASSPSFDRGAGSPLHF. DNA for the CDR3: TGTGCCAGCAGCCCCTCTTTTGACAGGGGTGCGGGATCACCCCTCCACTTT. The variable domain in full, with the rest retrieved from reference TRBV7-9 and TRBJ1-6, is DTGVSQNPRHKITKRGQNVTFRCDPISEHNRLYWYRQTLGQGPEFLTYFQNEAQLEKSRLLSDRFSAERPKGSFSTLEIQRTEQGDSAMYLCASSPSFDRGAGSPLHFGNGTRLTVT.

Only one count was recorded for this clone. The J gene is TRBJ1-1, the V gene TRBV28; D is ambiguous. Trimming removed 6 bases at V and 0 bases at J, with 11 bases between. CDR3 length: 14 residues. The germline gives CDR1 MDHEN, CDR2 SYDVKM. CDR3 sequence reads: CASSLVAMNTEAFF. The CDR3 nucleotides are TGTGCCAGCAGCCTCGTGGCTATGAACACTGAAGCTTTCTTT.

The V call is TRBV5-4, the J call TRBJ1-6; the match to TRBD1 covers 7 bases. V was pared by 4 bases and J by 7 bases, with 11 bases of the junction left unmatched. The CDR3 length is 16 residues. From germline, CDR1 is SGHNT and CDR2 YYREEE (reference sequence). In nucleotides, the CDR3 is TGTGCCAGCAGCATTGATCCACAGGGGACCAATTCACCCCTCCACTTT. This translates into CASSIDPQGTNSPLHF.

This chain links TRBV28 with TRBJ1-6; tentative D call: TRBD1 (5 bases). CDR3 length: 16 residues. Trimming took 5 bases from V and 7 from J, leaving 18 bases between them. The V gene's germline CDR1 is MDHEN and CDR2 SYDVKM. In nucleotides, the CDR3 is TGTGCCAGCAGTAAATCTTCAGGGTGGGGAAATTCACCCCTCCACTTT. The encoded protein is CASSKSSGWGNSPLHF. The whole variable domain, remainder taken from reference TRBV28 and TRBJ1-6, is DVKVTQSSRYLVKRTGEKVFLECVQDMDHENMFWYRQDPGLGLRLIYFSYDVKMKEKGDIPEGYSVSREKKERFSLILESASTNQTSMYLCASSKSSGWGNSPLHFGNGTRLTVT.

This chain links TRBV5-1 with TRBJ2-2, with D possibly matching TRBD2 (5 bases). Per germline, CDR1 SGHRS and CDR2 YFSETQ. The CDR3 is made up of 16 amino acids. The V end lost 0 bases, the J end lost 3 bases, and 12 bases lay between the germline ends. This CDR3 reads CASSLEGTRDTGELFF. In DNA, the CDR3 is TGCGCCAGCAGCTTGGAGGGAACGAGGGACACCGGGGAGCTGTTTTTT.

The V call is TRBV7-8, the J call TRBJ2-3; 14 bases line up with TRBD2. The CDR3 length is 18 residues. Germline V gene lookup returns CDR1 SGHVS and CDR2 FQNEAQ. Trimming removed 5 bases from V and 4 bases from J; junction bases left unmatched: 11. The CDR3 is CASSEGTSGGVGADTQYF. The CDR3 bases are TGTGCCAGCAGCGAAGGGACTAGCGGGGGCGTCGGGGCAGATACGCAGTATTTT.

The chain uses TRBV28 and TRBJ2-1; D may be TRBD2 (5 bases). The CDR3 sequence is 14 residues long. Trimming removed 4 bases at V and 2 bases at J, with 9 bases between. CDR1 and CDR2 from the germline V gene are MDHEN and SYDVKM. CDR3 nucleotide sequence: TGTGCCAGCAGTTCCGGGGATACCTACAATGAGCAGTTCTTC. Its protein product is CASSSGDTYNEQFF.

The chain uses TRBV6-4 and TRBJ2-2, with 10 bases fitting TRBD2. Germline CDR1 and CDR2: MRHNA and SNTAGT. Trimming removed 5 bases from V and 6 bases from J; junction bases left unmatched: 9. The CDR3 is 16 amino acids. CDR3 residues: CASSRIAGGTPGELFF. The CDR3 DNA sequence: TGTGCCAGCAGTCGGATAGCGGGGGGAACCCCCGGGGAGCTGTTTTTT.

Here the CDR3 DNA reads TGTGCCAGCAGCTTAGATGGCAGGGCGGGGGAGCAGTACTTC. Translation gives CASSLDGRAGEQYF. The chain employs TRBV7-9 and TRBJ2-7; D perhaps matches TRBD2 (6 bases). The CDR3 consists of 14 residues. Deletions cut 1 base from V and 7 bases from J, with 14 bases between. The V gene's germline CDR1 is SEHNR and CDR2 FQNEAQ (reference sequence).

This clone was seen a single time. J is TRBJ1-3 and V is TRBV10-3; D perhaps matches TRBD1 (5 bases). The germline gives CDR1 ENHRY, CDR2 SYGVKD. Trimming shortened V by 4 bases and J by 2 bases, and 9 bases separated the two germline ends. This CDR3 has 14 amino acids. For the CDR3, the DNA is TGTGCCATCAGTGCGGGGACTGCTGGAAACACCATATATTTT. As protein: CAISAGTAGNTIYF.

This chain links TRBV2 with TRBJ2-7; D possibly corresponds to TRBD2 (5 bases). The V gene's germline CDR1 is SNHLY and CDR2 FYNNEI. V lost 6 bases and J lost 0, with 6 bases in between. The CDR3 spans 12 residues. The DNA of the CDR3 is TGTGCCAGCAGGGGAGACTCCTACGAGCAGTACTTC. It is translated as CASRGDSYEQYF.

The genes are TRBV7-6 and TRBJ1-1, with 7 bases matching TRBD1. The CDR3 is made up of 14 amino acids. Germline lookup yields CDR1 SGHVS and CDR2 FNYEAQ. Trimming took 7 bases from V and 1 from J; bases not matched to a gene: 6. The CDR3 sequence is CASTKGQQNTEAFF. CDR3 bases: TGTGCCAGCACTAAGGGACAGCAGAACACTGAAGCTTTCTTT.

The V call is TRBV27, the J call TRBJ2-3; unclear D gene. The V gene lost 5 bases and the J gene lost 2 bases, with 11 bases spanning the gap. Germline V gene lookup returns CDR1 MNHEY and CDR2 SMNVEV (reference sequence). The CDR3 consists of 14 residues. The CDR3 DNA reads as TGTGCCAGCAGTAGTGAATTCGTCACAGATACGCAGTATTTT. Protein sequence: CASSSEFVTDTQYF.

The J gene is TRBJ2-1, the V gene TRBV11-2; possibly TRBD2 for D (5 bases). The CDR3 spans 16 residues. Deletions cut 2 bases from V and 7 bases from J, with 18 bases between. Germline lookup yields CDR1 SGHAT and CDR2 FQNNGV. CDR3 sequence reads: CASSLSPGLGINEQFF. CDR3 DNA sequence: TGTGCCAGCAGCTTATCCCCTGGCCTCGGGATTAATGAGCAGTTCTTC.

The V gene is TRBV2, the J gene TRBJ2-7; 11 nucleotides agree with TRBD1. V gave up 7 bases and J gave up 1 base; unmatched junction bases: 6. The CDR3 sequence is 15 residues long. Germline V CDR1 and CDR2: SNHLY, FYNNEI. The CDR3: CASKGDRGASYEQYF. The CDR3 nucleotides read TGTGCCAGCAAGGGGGACAGGGGGGCTTCCTACGAGCAGTACTTC.

The chain couples TRBV28 to TRBJ2-1; the D call may be TRBD1 or TRBD2 (6 bases each). Trimming stripped 3 bases from V and 2 bases from J, with 23 bases between. Germline values: CDR1 MDHEN, CDR2 SYDVKM. This CDR3 contains 19 residues. The CDR3 is CASSFPLSPGAHAYNEQFF. As DNA, the CDR3 is TGTGCCAGCAGTTTCCCCCTCTCCCCGGGGGCCCACGCCTACAATGAGCAGTTCTTC.

The chain has TRBV18 and TRBJ2-2; D gene ambiguous. Trimming cost V 3 bases and J 4 bases, with 3 bases left between them. The CDR3 extends over 12 amino acids. In germline, CDR1 is KGHSH, CDR2 LQKENI. This chain's CDR3 is CASSPLTGELFF. CDR3 coding DNA: TGTGCCAGCTCACCCCTCACCGGGGAGCTGTTTTTT.

Here the CDR3 reads CASKLRDRGSPLHF. The CDR3 DNA reads TGTGCCAGCAAATTACGGGATAGAGGTTCACCCCTCCACTTT. The chain employs TRBV7-2 and TRBJ1-6; D not resolved. Germline assignment: CDR1 SGHTA and CDR2 FQGNSA. The CDR3 has 14 amino acids. The ends were cut back, 7 bases at V and 9 bases at J, with 16 bases in the middle.

The chain couples TRBV2 to TRBJ1-2; a possible D gene is TRBD1 (6 bases). The length of the CDR3 is 16 residues. CDR1 and CDR2 from the germline V gene are SNHLY and FYNNEI. V was shortened by 6 bases and J by 2 bases, with 19 bases between the two germline ends. This CDR3 reads CASSSEQGRMNYGYTF. The CDR3 bases are TGTGCCAGCAGCTCTGAACAGGGCCGGATGAACTATGGCTACACCTTC.

V is TRBV20-1 and J is TRBJ1-2, with D perhaps matching TRBD1 (5 bases). Between the trimmed V and J ends, which lost 4 bases and 4 bases, there was a span of 7 bases. The CDR3 is 11 residues long. Germline V gene lookup returns CDR1 DFQATT and CDR2 SNEGSKA (reference sequence). CDR3 loop: CSATDSYGYTF. DNA for the CDR3: TGCAGTGCTACCGACAGCTATGGCTACACCTTC.

The V and J genes are TRBV5-1 and TRBJ2-5, with D perhaps matching TRBD2 (6 bases). CDR1 and CDR2 from the germline V gene are SGHRS and YFSETQ. V was pared by 4 bases and J by 4 bases, with 20 bases between. The CDR3 length is 16 residues. CDR3 DNA sequence: TGCGCCAGCAGCCGTATAGCGGTCCTCGGGGGAGAGACCCAGTACTTC. It yields the protein CASSRIAVLGGETQYF.

On this clone itself: This same CDR3 is encoded by further DNA sequences in the sample. This rearrangement joins TRBV4-3 to TRBJ2-7, with 10 bases aligning to TRBD1. CDR1 is LGHNA, CDR2 YSLEER, per germline. The CDR3 covers 16 residues. J gave up 4 bases and V 2 bases, and 8 bases lay outside the gene matches. CDR3 residues: CASSQSTGTGEYEQYF. The CDR3 bases are TGCGCCAGCAGCCAATCCACCGGGACAGGGGAATACGAGCAGTACTTC.

V and J are TRBV4-3 and TRBJ2-2; D gene uncertain. V was pared by 1 base and J by 7 bases, with 7 bases between. This CDR3 contains 13 residues. Germline CDR1 LGHNA, CDR2 YSLEER. This CDR3 reads CASSQGFGGELFF. In nucleotides, the CDR3 is TGCGCCAGCAGCCAAGGTTTCGGCGGGGAGCTGTTTTTT.

A single count supports this clone. The V and J genes are TRBV7-6 and TRBJ1-5; D remains unclear. Trimming removed 5 bases at V and 4 bases at J, with 15 bases between. The CDR3 covers 15 residues. Germline CDR1 and CDR2: SGHVS and FNYEAQ. In DNA form, the CDR3 reads TGTGCCAGCAGCCCACGGGGTGGAGGAAATCAGCCCCAGCATTTT. It encodes CASSPRGGGNQPQHF.

The chain uses TRBV11-2 and TRBJ2-2, with 14 positions matching TRBD2. Germline V gives CDR1 SGHAT, CDR2 FQNNGV. V shed 4 bases, J shed 6 bases, and the junction held 1 base outside the gene matches. The CDR3 is 15 amino acids. Here the CDR3 DNA reads TGTGCCAGCAGCTCGGGACTAGCGGGGGCCGGGGAGCTGTTTTTT. The encoded protein is CASSSGLAGAGELFF.

The V call is TRBV5-4, the J call TRBJ2-5; 14 bases are a match to TRBD2. Germline values: CDR1 SGHNT, CDR2 YYREEE (reference sequence). V lost 3 bases and J lost 2; bases outside the gene matches: 6. This CDR3 region has 17 residues. The CDR3 region is CASSSGLAGGTQETQYF. CDR3 in DNA: TGTGCCAGCAGCTCAGGACTAGCGGGGGGTACACAAGAGACCCAGTACTTC.